This T cell receptor (beta chain) was profiled in a study of blood T cell repertoires in COVID-19 (TCRdb year 2020). A note on the overall study: The collaborator samples originated in the United States, Italy and Spain and spanned the acute and convalescent phases of COVID-19. The material from the prospective study consisted of cDNA or gDNA derived from T cells, B-cell-depleted T cells, or PBMCs. Deeply sampled blood TCRbeta repertoires from subjects exposed to, actively infected with, or recovered from COVID-19 were included in the dataset. The repertoires were made available in a free public database intended to serve as a resource for research on the immune response to SARS-CoV-2. Samples were obtained from the ongoing ImmuneRACE study (first 160 participants) and from 1,200 or so subjects provided by 6 global collaborators. A de-identified subject ID, COVID-19 status, age in years and sex were almost always included in the sample metadata. Where available, HLA class I and class II types were taken from metadata supplied by the sample provider and were not determined by assay-based typing.

The germline V gene sets CDR1 to MDHEN and CDR2 to SYDVKM. Including cysteine and phenylalanine, the CDR3 has 14 amino acids. Here the CDR3 DNA is all that survives: 42 bases in frame from base 1. V loses 8 bases at its end and J loses 3 bases; junction bases beyond the gene matches: 7. In the prospective study, participants were about 18 to 95 years old, resided in approximately 25 geographic areas of the United States, and were enrolled through a virtual design. In the prospective study, cohorts were assigned on the basis of participant-reported clinical history obtained from a screening survey and a study questionnaire. Recovered participants in ImmuneRACE Cohort 3 were defined by two consecutive negative NP/OP PCR tests, clearance by a healthcare professional, or resolution of symptoms. Mobile phlebotomists in the prospective study collected whole blood, serum and a nasopharyngeal or oropharyngeal swab from every participant. Participants in the prospective study had the option to provide additional blood draws and questionnaires over a roughly two-month period. Blood samples from the prospective study were shipped frozen or at room temperature prior to DNA extraction.

Overall study results and their limits: Clinical and demographic metadata were provided uncurated, with the amount varying by source and participant.

In regard to this clone: There is no known antigen for this receptor. No qualities accompany the bases; no much larger clone lies one base away.

The immunoSEQ Assay, a bias-controlled multiplex PCR, was used to amplify TCRbeta CDR3 regions from genomic DNA. The original methods were these. Within the assay, amplification of reference gene primers was used to estimate how many nucleated cells each sample contained. To quantify the absolute abundance of each unique TCRbeta CDR3 rearrangement, sequence reads were collapsed and filtered. For each sample, productive Simpson clonality was calculated as the square root of Simpson's diversity index over productive rearrangements. TCRdb stores this immuneACCESS table with in-frame sequences only. Part of the clones is absent; in the studies checked, under half of the shortfall reflects unresolved V genes, and no reason is known for the rest. The DNA gave D and trimming, while V, J and clone size come from that table. In this sample the table shows under 200,000 clones, more than 65% of which occur a single time. Together, the top ten hold approximately 11% of the sample.

The chain couples TRBV28 to TRBJ1-2; 9 middle bases align to TRBD1. The sequenced sample consisted of PBMCs or T cells enriched from blood (not recorded which). This clonotype was obtained from a man in his fifties or sixties who had recovered from COVID-19. DNA sequence: TGTGCCAGCTCCGGGACAGGGATAGACTATGGCTACACCTTC. It translates to CASSGTGIDYGYTF.